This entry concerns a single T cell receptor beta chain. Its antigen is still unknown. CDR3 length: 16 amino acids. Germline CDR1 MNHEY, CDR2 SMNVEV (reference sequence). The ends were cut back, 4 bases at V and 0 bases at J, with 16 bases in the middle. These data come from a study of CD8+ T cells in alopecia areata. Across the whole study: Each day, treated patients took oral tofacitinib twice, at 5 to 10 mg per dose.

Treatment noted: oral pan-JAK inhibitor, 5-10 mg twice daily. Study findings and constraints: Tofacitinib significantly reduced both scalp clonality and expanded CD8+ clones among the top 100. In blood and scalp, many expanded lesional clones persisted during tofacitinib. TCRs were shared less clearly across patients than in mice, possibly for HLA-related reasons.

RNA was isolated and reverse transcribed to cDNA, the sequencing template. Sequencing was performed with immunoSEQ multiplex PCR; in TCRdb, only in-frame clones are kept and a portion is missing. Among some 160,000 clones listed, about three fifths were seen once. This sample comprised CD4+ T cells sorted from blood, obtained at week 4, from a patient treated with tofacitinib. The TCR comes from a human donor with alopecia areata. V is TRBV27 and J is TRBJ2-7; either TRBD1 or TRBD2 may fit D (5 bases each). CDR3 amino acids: CASSSPGGRVSYEQYF. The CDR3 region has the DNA TGTGCCAGCAGTTCGCCTGGGGGTAGGGTCTCCTACGAGCAGTACTTC.